A selection of T cell receptor beta chains follows, all from one sample in a study of prognosis after radiotherapy for stage I lung cancer. TCRdb itself ran the multiplex PCR reads through MiXCR, one entry per CDR3 protein. The repertoire consists of about 27,000 distinct CDR3 sequences, with just over 45% occurring once and the leading ten covering 15%. Sample: PBMCs, taken before or after stereotactic body radiation therapy (not recorded which). These receptors were taken from a donor at least 50 years old with non-small cell lung cancer. Each CDR3 is given with its conserved first and last residue. The order of the fields is clone size, D gene, V gene, J gene, CDR3 DNA, CDR3 protein. A D gene is named only where the DNA matches it firmly. Size values are once, few and many counts, or a class for expanded clones, and some rows have none.

clone size: NA; D gene: NA; V gene: TRBV5-1; J gene: TRBJ2-7; CDR3 DNA: TGCGCCAGCAGCTTGGCGGCAGAATCCTACGAGCAGTACTTC; CDR3 protein: CASSLAAESYEQYF
clone size: medium-sized; D gene: NA; V gene: TRBV20-1; J gene: TRBJ1-2; CDR3 DNA: TGCAGTGCTAGCACGGGAACAGCAGGCGGCTACACCTTC; CDR3 protein: CSASTGTAGGYTF
clone size: NA; D gene: TRBD2; V gene: TRBV24-1; J gene: TRBJ2-2; CDR3 DNA: TGTGCCACCCAATGGGGGACTAGCGGGACCAGCGTGGAGCTGTTTTTT; CDR3 protein: CATQWGTSGTSVELFF
clone size: NA; D gene: TRBD2; V gene: TRBV9; J gene: TRBJ2-3; CDR3 DNA: TGTGCCAGCAGCGATACGACAGGGGGACTAGCGGAAACTAGAGGCCCAACAGATATGCAGTATTTT; CDR3 protein: CASSDTTGGLAETRGPTDMQYF
clone size: few; D gene: TRBD1; V gene: TRBV11-2; J gene: TRBJ2-2; CDR3 DNA: TGTGCCAGCAGCTTCTGGACAGGGAGCGGAGGGGAGCTGTTTTTT; CDR3 protein: CASSFWTGSGGELFF
clone size: NA; D gene: NA; V gene: TRBV4-1; J gene: TRBJ1-5; CDR3 DNA: TGCGCCAGCAGCCAAACCCAGGGGCATCAGCCCCAGCATTTT; CDR3 protein: CASSQTQGHQPQHF
clone size: many; D gene: NA; V gene: TRBV20-1; J gene: TRBJ1-5; CDR3 DNA: TGCAGTGCTACCCAAGCGGGCAATCAGCCCCAGCATTTT; CDR3 protein: CSATQAGNQPQHF
clone size: NA; D gene: NA; V gene: TRBV28; J gene: TRBJ1-3; CDR3 DNA: TGTGCCAGCAGCCCCTTTTGGGACCCTCGGTGGTCTGGAAACACCATATATTTT; CDR3 protein: CASSPFWDPRWSGNTIYF
clone size: medium-sized; D gene: NA; V gene: TRBV12-3/TRBV12-4; J gene: TRBJ2-7; CDR3 DNA: TGTGCCAGCAGTTCACAGTCCTACGAGCAGTACTTC; CDR3 protein: CASSSQSYEQYF
clone size: NA; D gene: NA; V gene: TRBV19; J gene: TRBJ1-1; CDR3 DNA: TGTGCCAGTAGTAACCCATGGGACACTGAAGCTTTCTTT; CDR3 protein: CASSNPWDTEAFF
clone size: medium-sized; D gene: NA; V gene: TRBV27; J gene: TRBJ1-6; CDR3 DNA: TGTGCCAGCAGTTTAGAGGGAAACTCACCCCTCCACTTT; CDR3 protein: CASSLEGNSPLHF
clone size: many; D gene: NA; V gene: TRBV6-1; J gene: TRBJ1-4; CDR3 DNA: TGTGCCAGCAGTGAGGACCCTGAAACACTGTTTTTT; CDR3 protein: CASSEDPETLFF
clone size: NA; D gene: NA; V gene: TRBV6-2/TRBV6-3; J gene: TRBJ2-1; CDR3 DNA: TGTGCCAGCATCCTAAAGGGGTTGGGTCAGTTTTGGAATGAGCAGTTCTTC; CDR3 protein: CASILKGLGQFWNEQFF
clone size: NA; D gene: NA; V gene: TRBV5-1; J gene: TRBJ1-3; CDR3 DNA: TGCGCCAGCAGCTTGGACAATGGAAACACCATATATTTT; CDR3 protein: CASSLDNGNTIYF
clone size: NA; D gene: NA; V gene: TRBV28; J gene: TRBJ2-7; CDR3 DNA: TGTGCCAGCAGCGCCCTGGACTTAAACTACGAGCAGTACTTC; CDR3 protein: CASSALDLNYEQYF
clone size: many; D gene: TRBD1; V gene: TRBV27; J gene: TRBJ1-2; CDR3 DNA: TGTGCCAGCAGCTCTCTCCTAGGACAGGGGCACTATGGCTACACCTTC; CDR3 protein: CASSSLLGQGHYGYTF
clone size: NA; D gene: NA; V gene: TRBV5-8; J gene: TRBJ1-5; CDR3 DNA: TGTGCCAGCAGCTTCGGGACATGTATTAATCAGCCCCAGCATTTT; CDR3 protein: CASSFGTCINQPQHF
clone size: NA; D gene: NA; V gene: TRBV7-9; J gene: TRBJ2-3; CDR3 DNA: TGTGCCAGCAGCTACAGGGACCGAGCGGATACGCAGTATTTT; CDR3 protein: CASSYRDRADTQYF
clone size: NA; D gene: NA; V gene: TRBV14; J gene: TRBJ2-3; CDR3 DNA: TGTGCCAGCACCTCGCTCGGGGGGCACACAGATACGCAGTATTTT; CDR3 protein: CASTSLGGHTDTQYF
clone size: NA; D gene: TRBD2; V gene: TRBV19; J gene: TRBJ2-1; CDR3 DNA: TGTGCCAGTAGTATATTATCTAGCGGGACTAGTGAGCAGTTCTTC; CDR3 protein: CASSILSSGTSEQFF
clone size: once; D gene: NA; V gene: TRBV20-1; J gene: TRBJ2-6; CDR3 DNA: TGCAGTGCTAGCCGAGGGGAGCCCTCTGGGGCCAACGTCCTGACTTTC; CDR3 protein: CSASRGEPSGANVLTF
clone size: many; D gene: NA; V gene: TRBV9; J gene: TRBJ1-5; CDR3 DNA: TGTGCCAGCAGCCCTCAGGGGATGGCGGGACAGCCCCAGCATTTT; CDR3 protein: CASSPQGMAGQPQHF
clone size: once; D gene: NA; V gene: TRBV6-2/TRBV6-3; J gene: TRBJ2-3; CDR3 DNA: TGTGCCAGCAGCAATGGGGGCCGTCGTACGCAGTATTTT; CDR3 protein: CASSNGGRRTQYF
clone size: many; D gene: NA; V gene: TRBV19; J gene: TRBJ2-7; CDR3 DNA: TGTGCCAGTAGTATCGGGGGAGGACCCTACGAGCAGTACTTC; CDR3 protein: CASSIGGGPYEQYF
clone size: many; D gene: NA; V gene: TRBV9; J gene: TRBJ1-1; CDR3 DNA: TGTGCCAGCAGCGGAGCCCTGGAAGGGACTGAAGCTTTCTTT; CDR3 protein: CASSGALEGTEAFF
clone size: NA; D gene: TRBD1; V gene: TRBV7-9; J gene: TRBJ1-2; CDR3 DNA: TGTGCCAGCAGCCCGATAAAGATCACAGGGGACCTCAACTATGGCTACACCTTC; CDR3 protein: CASSPIKITGDLNYGYTF
clone size: NA; D gene: NA; V gene: TRBV6-5; J gene: TRBJ2-1; CDR3 DNA: TGTGCCAGCAGTTTTTCGTATGAAATAAGTGTGAGAAACCCCAAAGGGGGGGTTTACAATGAGCAGTTCTTC; CDR3 protein: CASSFSYEISVRNPKGGVYNEQFF
clone size: NA; D gene: NA; V gene: TRBV3-1; J gene: TRBJ2-7; CDR3 DNA: TGTGCCAGCAGCCGGTATGGAGGGGAGCAGTACTTC; CDR3 protein: CASSRYGGEQYF
clone size: medium-sized; D gene: TRBD2; V gene: TRBV6-2/TRBV6-3; J gene: TRBJ2-2; CDR3 DNA: TGTGCCAGCAGTTGGGCGGGGGGGAACACCGGGGAGCTGTTTTTT; CDR3 protein: CASSWAGGNTGELFF
clone size: many; D gene: NA; V gene: TRBV5-5; J gene: TRBJ1-2; CDR3 DNA: TGTGCCAGCAGCTTCTGGCAAGACTATGGCTACACCTTC; CDR3 protein: CASSFWQDYGYTF
clone size: NA; D gene: NA; V gene: TRBV20-1; J gene: TRBJ1-6; CDR3 DNA: TGCAGTGCTAGAGATTATGGCGAGGGTTTCGGGTCACCCCTCCACTTT; CDR3 protein: CSARDYGEGFGSPLHF